These T cell receptor beta chains were read from a single sample in a study of post-analysis software for immune sequencing data. Via MiXCR, TCRdb re-called the PCR reads, giving one row per CDR3 protein. Of under 900,000 distinct CDR3 sequences in the sample, about 53% were seen once. Sequenced input: blood. The receptor set was obtained from a girl aged 5-17 years with multiple sclerosis. CDR3s include the opening cysteine and the closing phenylalanine or tryptophan.

v_gene	j_gene	CDR3aa
TRBV12-3/TRBV12-4	TRBJ2-1	CASSLVVAGSVRGNEQFF
TRBV7-3	TRBJ2-1	CASSIPVSGTGGNEQFF
TRBV20-1	.	CSASPIRTGRAYEQYF
TRBV20-1	TRBJ2-1	CSTRDTGYNEQFF
TRBV5-1	TRBJ2-3	CASSFSLAGSDTQYF
TRBV7-2	TRBJ2-3	CASSLLKFTDTQYF
TRBV12-3/TRBV12-4	.	CASSDTGGFGTQYF
TRBV7-8	TRBJ1-2	CASSLVGAGTDYGYTF
TRBV5-1	TRBJ2-2	CASYMGVAGNTGELFF
TRBV6-5	TRBJ2-5	CASSYRQGGETQYF
TRBV7-6	TRBJ2-5	CASSLGLGGSETQYF
TRBV20-1	TRBJ2-1	CSATRRTPTYNEQFF
TRBV7-9	TRBJ1-2	CASSESGGYTF
TRBV5-1	TRBJ2-2	CASSLYQDLAGELFF
TRBV9	TRBJ2-7	CASSDGDYGSYEQYF
TRBV5-1	TRBJ1-1	CARSLGGGLASEAFF
TRBV29-1	TRBJ2-7	CSAVGAYEQYF
TRBV29-1	TRBJ1-2	CSVTRQFGPGGYTF
TRBV9	TRBJ2-5	CASSNDGEETQYF
TRBV12-3/TRBV12-4	.	CASSLCGRALCEQYF
TRBV29-1	TRBJ2-1	CSVGGTSGRDEQFF
TRBV29-1	TRBJ2-1	CSVRARDNSYNEQFF
TRBV20-1	.	CSAYKKRAGLETQYF
TRBV19	.	CASTDSGTRTYEQYF
TRBV7-9	.	CASRITSGSETQYF
TRBV7-9	TRBJ1-1	CASSPSGSEAFF
TRBV6-5	TRBJ2-5	CASRGRVMETQYF
TRBV14	TRBJ2-3	CASSHDPYGTQYF
TRBV7-2	TRBJ2-3	CASRLGLAPDTQYF
TRBV30	TRBJ2-1	CAWARGYNEQFF
TRBV7-2	TRBJ2-5	CASSSPVQETQYF
TRBV20-1	TRBJ2-4	CSARDLYVQYF
TRBV20-1	TRBJ1-4	CSASEGATNEKLFF
TRBV27	TRBJ1-1	CASRNRALGAFF
TRBV6-2/TRBV6-3	TRBJ2-7	CASRGTSGRGSSYEQYF
TRBV7-9	TRBJ2-1	CASSLAPSGGIYNEQFF
TRBV5-1	TRBJ2-7	CASSLAVNGRRSYEQYF
TRBV3-1	TRBJ1-2	CASSYRDTNGYTF